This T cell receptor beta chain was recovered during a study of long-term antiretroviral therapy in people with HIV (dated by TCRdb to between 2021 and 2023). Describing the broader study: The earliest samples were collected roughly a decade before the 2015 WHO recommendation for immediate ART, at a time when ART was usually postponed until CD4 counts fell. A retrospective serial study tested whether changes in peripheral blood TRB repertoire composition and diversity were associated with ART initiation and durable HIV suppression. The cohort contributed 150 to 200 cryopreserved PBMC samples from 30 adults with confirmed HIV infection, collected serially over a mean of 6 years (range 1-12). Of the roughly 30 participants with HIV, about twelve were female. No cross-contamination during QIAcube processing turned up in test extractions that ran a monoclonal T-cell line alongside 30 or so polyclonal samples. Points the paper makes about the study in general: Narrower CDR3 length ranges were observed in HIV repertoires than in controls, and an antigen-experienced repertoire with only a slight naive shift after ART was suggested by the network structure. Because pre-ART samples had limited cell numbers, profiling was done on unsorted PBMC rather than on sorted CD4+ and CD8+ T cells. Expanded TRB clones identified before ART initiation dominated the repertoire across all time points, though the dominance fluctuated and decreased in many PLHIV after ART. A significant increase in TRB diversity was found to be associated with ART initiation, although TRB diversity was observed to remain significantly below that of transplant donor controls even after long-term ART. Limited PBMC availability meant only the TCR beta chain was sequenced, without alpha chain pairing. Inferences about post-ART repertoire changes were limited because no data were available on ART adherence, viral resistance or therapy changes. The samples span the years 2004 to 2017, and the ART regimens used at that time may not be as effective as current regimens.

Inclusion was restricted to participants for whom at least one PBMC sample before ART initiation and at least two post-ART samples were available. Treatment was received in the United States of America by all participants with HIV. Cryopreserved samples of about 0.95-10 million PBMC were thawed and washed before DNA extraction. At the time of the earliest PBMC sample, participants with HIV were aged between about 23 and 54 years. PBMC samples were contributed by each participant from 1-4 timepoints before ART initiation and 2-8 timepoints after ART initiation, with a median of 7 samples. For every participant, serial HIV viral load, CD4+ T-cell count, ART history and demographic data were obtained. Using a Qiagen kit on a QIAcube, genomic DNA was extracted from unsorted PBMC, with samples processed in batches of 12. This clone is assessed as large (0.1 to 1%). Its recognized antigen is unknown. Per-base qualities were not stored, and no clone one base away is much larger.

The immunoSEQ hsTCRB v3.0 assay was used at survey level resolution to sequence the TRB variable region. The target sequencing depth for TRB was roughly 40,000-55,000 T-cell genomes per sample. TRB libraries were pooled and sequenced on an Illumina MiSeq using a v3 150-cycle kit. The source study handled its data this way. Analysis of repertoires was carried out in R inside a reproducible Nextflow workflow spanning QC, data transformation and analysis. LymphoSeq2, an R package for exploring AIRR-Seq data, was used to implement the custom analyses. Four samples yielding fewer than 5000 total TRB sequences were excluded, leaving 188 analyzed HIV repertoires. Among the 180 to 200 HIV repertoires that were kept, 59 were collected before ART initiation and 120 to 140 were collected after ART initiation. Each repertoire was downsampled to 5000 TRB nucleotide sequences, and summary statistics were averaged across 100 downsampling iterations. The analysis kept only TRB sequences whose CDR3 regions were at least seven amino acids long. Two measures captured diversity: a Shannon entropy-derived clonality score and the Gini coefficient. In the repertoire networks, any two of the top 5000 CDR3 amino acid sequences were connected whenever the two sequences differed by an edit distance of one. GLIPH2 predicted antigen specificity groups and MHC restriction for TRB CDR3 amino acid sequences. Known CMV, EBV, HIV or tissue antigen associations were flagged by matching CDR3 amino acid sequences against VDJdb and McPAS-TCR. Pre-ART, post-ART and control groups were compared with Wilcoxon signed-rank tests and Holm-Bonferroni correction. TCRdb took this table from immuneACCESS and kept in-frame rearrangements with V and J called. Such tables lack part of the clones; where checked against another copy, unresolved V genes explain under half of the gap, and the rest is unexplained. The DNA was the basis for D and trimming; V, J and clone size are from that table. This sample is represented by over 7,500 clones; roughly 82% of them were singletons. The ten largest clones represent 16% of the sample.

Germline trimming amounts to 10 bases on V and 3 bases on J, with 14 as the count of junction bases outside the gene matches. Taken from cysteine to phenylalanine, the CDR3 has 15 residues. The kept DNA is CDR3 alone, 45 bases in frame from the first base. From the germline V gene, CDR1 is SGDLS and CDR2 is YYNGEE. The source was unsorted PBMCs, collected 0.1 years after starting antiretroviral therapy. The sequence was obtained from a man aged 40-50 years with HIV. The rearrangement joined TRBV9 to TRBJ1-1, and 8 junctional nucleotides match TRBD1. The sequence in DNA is TGTGCCTACCGATCGAGACAGGGGCTTTACACTGAAGCTTTCTTT. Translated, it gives CAYRSRQGLYTEAFF.